This TCR beta chain was found in a study of identical twins. CDR1 and CDR2 from the germline V gene are DFQATT and SNEGSKA (reference sequence). CDR3 length equals 12 residues. J gave up 5 bases and V 6 bases, and 5 bases lay outside the gene matches. Notes on the study in general: In monozygotic twins, models underestimated the sharing of out-of-frame TCR alpha. Cross-sectional statistics, not tracking of the same donors, supported the conclusions. Beta out-of-frame sequences showed weaker excess sharing between twins.

The table lists this clonotype with a few counts. Its target is unknown. A universal primer binding site was introduced by template switching. The final cDNA contained unique molecular identifiers. Each CDR3 protein gets one entry after TCRdb re-called the 5' RACE reads with MiXCR. The table has some 1,700,000 distinct CDR3 sequences, less than 35% seen once. The source material was cord blood. The sequence came from a newborn girl in good health. This sequence joins TRBV20-1 and TRBJ1-2; 8 bases are a match to TRBD1. The CDR3 sequence: CSAGDRLYGYTF. CDR3 coding DNA: TGCAGTGCCGGGGACAGGCTGTATGGCTACACCTTC.